The source of this T cell receptor (beta chain) is a study of cytomegalovirus exposure and HLA in healthy donors. The germline CDR1 and CDR2 sequences are MNHNY and SVGAGI (reference sequence). Trimming cost V 0 bases and J 4 bases, with 9 bases left between them. The CDR3 runs 14 residues. Study results and caveats: The study found most TCR sequences rare, yet found some public TCRs in many donors. Earlier results showed most TCR beta V segments being productive about 90% or about 30% of the time. The authors later found most CMV-associated TCR beta chains appeared HLA-restricted.

A note on this clone: The target antigen is unknown.

Vbeta (60) and Jbeta (13) primers were used in the PCR. Data came from immunoSEQ multiplex PCR; TCRdb stores just in-frame clones and leaves some out. Of about 270,000 clones listed, around 66% are singletons. The specimen was PBMCs. The J gene is TRBJ1-2, the V gene TRBV6-6; D gene uncertain. This TCR derives from a female donor in good health and CMV-seronegative. The CDR3 DNA follows: TGTGCCAGCAGTTACTCGGCGGCGGCCTATGGCTACACCTTC. Its translation is CASSYSAAAYGYTF.